A selection of T cell receptor beta chains follows, all from one sample in a study of radiation and T cells in renal cell carcinoma. The data were produced by immunoSEQ multiplex PCR, yet TCRdb's version contains in-frame clones alone and is incomplete. The data contain about 15,000 clones, about three fifths of them seen just once; the ten biggest clones take up 27%. Here the sequenced sample was tumor tissue, taken from a patient whose treatment included radiotherapy and nephrectomy. These receptors were collected from a woman aged 70 to 79 with renal cell carcinoma. Each CDR3 is given with its conserved first and last residue. The D gene is left open where the match is weak. Only some rows state a clone size, as once, few, many or a class for expanded clones.

d_call	clone_size	v_call	j_call	cdr3_nt	cdr3_aa
-	-	TRBV6-5	TRBJ1-3	TGTGCCAGCAGAACCCAGGACTCTGGAAACACCATATATTTT	CASRTQDSGNTIYF
TRBD1	-	TRBV4-3	TRBJ1-2	TGCGCCAGCAGCCAAGATATCGGCAGGGGGCGCCGGGACTATGGCTACACCTTC	CASSQDIGRGRRDYGYTF
TRBD2	few	TRBV6-5	TRBJ2-2	TGTGCCAGCAGTTACTCGACTAGCGGGGGGACCGGGGAGCTGTTTTTT	CASSYSTSGGTGELFF
TRBD2	-	TRBV25-1	TRBJ2-1	TGTGCCAGCAGCCTGACTAGCGCAAATGAGCAGTTCTTC	CASSLTSANEQFF
-	-	TRBV2	TRBJ1-4	TGTGCCAGCAGTGAACAAACCCGAAATGAAAAACTGTTTTTT	CASSEQTRNEKLFF
-	many	TRBV27	TRBJ2-7	TGTGCCAGCAGTCCAACAGCGGCGGGGGAGCAGTACTTC	CASSPTAAGEQYF
TRBD2	-	TRBV6-6	TRBJ2-7	TGTGCCAGCAGTTACTCGGGAGCGGGACTGTCCAACGAGCAGTACTTC	CASSYSGAGLSNEQYF
TRBD2	-	TRBV30	TRBJ2-2	TGTGCCTGGACCTTAACGAGGACTAGAACCGGGGAGCTGTTTTTT	CAWTLTRTRTGELFF
-	many	TRBV7-2	TRBJ2-5	TGTGCCAGCACCGGGACCTACCCGGAGACCCAGTACTTC	CASTGTYPETQYF
-	-	TRBV11-1	TRBJ2-7	TGTGCCAGCAGCTTAGTTCCCTCCTTGGAACTATACGAGCAGTACTTC	CASSLVPSLELYEQYF
-	-	TRBV6-5	TRBJ2-7	TGTGCCAGCAGCAAACCTTCAACAGTGAACGAGCAGTACTTC	CASSKPSTVNEQYF
-	-	TRBV10-2	TRBJ2-7	TGCGCCAGTTCCCCTTGGGGCGAGCAGTACTTC	CASSPWGEQYF
-	-	TRBV30	TRBJ2-2	TGTGCCTGGACTCTTGGGACGGACACCGGGGAGCTGTTTTTT	CAWTLGTDTGELFF
-	once	TRBV6-1	TRBJ2-1	TGTGCCAGCAGTGAACAGAGGCAGTTCTTC	CASSEQRQFF
TRBD2	few	TRBV7-8	TRBJ2-2	TGTGCCAGCAGCCCGCCCCCGGGCGGGAGGGTCACCGGGGAGCTGTTTTTT	CASSPPPGGRVTGELFF
TRBD1	-	TRBV11-2	TRBJ2-5	TGTGCCAGCAGCACAGCGACAGGGTTGGAGACCCAGTACTTC	CASSTATGLETQYF
TRBD2	-	TRBV7-2	TRBJ2-5	TGTGCCAGCAGCTCTAGTCCCCTAGCGGGAGAGGAGACCCAGTACTTC	CASSSSPLAGEETQYF
TRBD1	-	TRBV29-1	TRBJ1-1	TGCAGCGTTGGGGACAGGACAAACACTGAAGCTTTCTTT	CSVGDRTNTEAFF
TRBD2	-	TRBV7-9	TRBJ2-3	TGTGCCAGCAGCTTAGCCAGCGGGGGCACAGATACGCAGTATTTT	CASSLASGGTDTQYF
-	-	TRBV13	TRBJ1-2	TGTGCCAGCAGCTTAGTCGCTTGGGATTTCGGGCCCCCTGGGAGTGGCTACACCTTC	CASSLVAWDFGPPGSGYTF